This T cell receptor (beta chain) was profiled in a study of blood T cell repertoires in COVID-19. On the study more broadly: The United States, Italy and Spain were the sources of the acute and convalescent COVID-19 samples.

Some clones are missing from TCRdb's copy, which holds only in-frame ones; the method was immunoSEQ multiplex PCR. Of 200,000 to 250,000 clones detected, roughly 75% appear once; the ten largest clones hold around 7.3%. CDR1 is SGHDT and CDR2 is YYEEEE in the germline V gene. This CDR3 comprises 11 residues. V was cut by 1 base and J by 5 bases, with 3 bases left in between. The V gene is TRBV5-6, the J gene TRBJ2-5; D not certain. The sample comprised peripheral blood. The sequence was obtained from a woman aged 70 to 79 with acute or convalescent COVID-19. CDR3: CASSLLETQYF. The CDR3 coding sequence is TGTGCCAGCAGCTTGCTTGAGACCCAGTACTTC.